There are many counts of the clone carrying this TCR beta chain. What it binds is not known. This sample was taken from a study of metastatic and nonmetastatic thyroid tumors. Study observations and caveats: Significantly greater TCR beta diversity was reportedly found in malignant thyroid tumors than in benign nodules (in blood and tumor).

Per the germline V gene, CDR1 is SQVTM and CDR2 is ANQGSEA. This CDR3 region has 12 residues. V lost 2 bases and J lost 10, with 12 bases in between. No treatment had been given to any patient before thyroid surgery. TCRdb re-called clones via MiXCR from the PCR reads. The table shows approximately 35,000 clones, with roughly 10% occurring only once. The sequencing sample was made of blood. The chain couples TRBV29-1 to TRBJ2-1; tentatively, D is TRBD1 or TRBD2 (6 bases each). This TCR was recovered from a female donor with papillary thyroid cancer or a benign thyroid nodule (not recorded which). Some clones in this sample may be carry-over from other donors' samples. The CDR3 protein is CSVERGTLEQFF. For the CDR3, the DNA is TGCAGCGTTGAAAGGGGGACTTTAGAGCAGTTCTTC.